The 27 T cell receptor beta chains given below trace back to one sample, sequenced in a study of regulatory T cells in long-lasting Graves disease. iRepertoire HTBI primers and Arm-PCR of CDR3 regions built TCR beta libraries. TCRdb fed the multiplex PCR reads into MiXCR, producing one record per CDR3 protein. The sample lists 620,000 or so distinct CDR3 sequences; roughly 15% were seen once. The time point is: newly diagnosed GD, antithyroid drugs for less than 3 months. The TCR library used RNA extracted from PBMCs. This sample also appeared in a second study, on T cells in Graves' hyperthyroidism and ophthalmopathy.

Sample: peripheral blood mononuclear cells (PBMCs), taken at new diagnosis, from a patient treated with antithyroid drugs. The receptor set was obtained from a woman in her twenties or thirties with Graves disease.

This chain links TRBV7-6 with TRBJ1-5; D not certain. V lost 3 bases to trimming and J lost 4 bases, with 13 bases between them. The CDR3 runs 15 residues. The germline gives CDR1 SGHVS, CDR2 FNYEAQ. In DNA, the CDR3 is TGTGCCAGCAGCTTGATGGGAATGGGGAATCAGCCCCAGCATTTT. Amino acid sequence: CASSLMGMGNQPQHF.

This clonotype was counted many times. The chain combines TRBV2 with TRBJ2-4; D is unclear. This CDR3 spans 17 amino acids. Per the germline V gene, CDR1 is SNHLY and CDR2 is FYNNEI. Between the trimmed V and J ends, which lost 3 bases and 2 bases, there was a span of 17 bases. This chain's CDR3 is CASSESQIEATKNIQYF. As DNA, the CDR3 is TGTGCCAGCAGTGAGTCACAGATAGAAGCGACCAAAAACATTCAGTACTTC.

The chain has TRBV7-2 and TRBJ2-1, with D possibly matching TRBD1 (7 bases). The CDR3 is 15 residues long. Germline V gives CDR1 SGHTA, CDR2 FQGNSA. V was shortened by 4 bases and J by 3 bases, with 13 bases between the two germline ends. CDR3 sequence: CASSSAGQSYNEQFF. CDR3 nucleotide sequence: TGTGCCAGCAGCTCCGCGGGACAGAGCTACAATGAGCAGTTCTTC.

This clonotype turned up a few times. V gene TRBV10-2 combines with J gene TRBJ1-1; TRBD1 is a possible D gene (5 bases). Looked up from germline, CDR1 is WSHSY and CDR2 is SAAADI. The CDR3 consists of 13 residues. V lost 7 bases to trimming and J lost 1 base, with 10 bases between them. The CDR3 loop reads CASKLDRNTEAFF. The CDR3 coding sequence is TGCGCCAGCAAATTAGACAGGAACACTGAAGCTTTCTTT.

Remarks on this clonotype: This likely stems from a read error, as it lies one base from a far larger clone. This chain uses TRBV28 with TRBJ2-1; tentatively, D is TRBD1 (6 bases). Germline loops: CDR1 MDHEN, CDR2 SYDVKM. CDR3 size: 11 residues. The ends were cut back, 6 bases at V and 10 bases at J, with 10 bases in the middle. CDR3 sequence reads: CASRDSYEQFF. In DNA, the CDR3 is TGTGCCAGCAGGGACAGCTACGAGCAGTTCTTC.

This clonotype was seen repeatedly, ten times or more. The CDR3 is CASSYPGLAALGPEYEQYF. The CDR3 DNA reads TGTGCCAGCAGTTACCCGGGACTAGCGGCCTTGGGGCCTGAATACGAGCAGTACTTC. This chain connects TRBV6-5 to TRBJ2-7; 11 bases agree with TRBD2. This CDR3 has 19 residues. Per germline, CDR1 MNHEY and CDR2 SVGAGI. J gave up 4 bases and V 2 bases, and 16 bases lay outside the gene matches.

This clonotype was counted ten times or more. The gene calls are TRBV20-1 and TRBJ2-7; 8 bases fit TRBD2. The CDR3 has 11 residues. Losses at the gene ends were 2 bases for V and 7 bases for J; bases not matched to a gene: 1. CDR1 and CDR2 from the germline V gene are DFQATT and SNEGSKA (reference sequence). The CDR3 DNA sequence: TGCAGTGCTAGACTAGCGGGTGAGCAGTACTTC. Protein sequence: CSARLAGEQYF.

The genes are TRBV12-3 or TRBV12-4 and TRBJ1-1, with 9 bases fitting TRBD1. V gave up 5 bases and J gave up 3 bases; unmatched junction bases: 4. The CDR3 has 14 residues. The CDR3 DNA sequence: TGTGCCAGCAGTCTACAGGGGGCAGACACTGAAGCTTTCTTT. Its protein is CASSLQGADTEAFF.

The rearrangement uses TRBV27 and TRBJ2-1; 8 bases line up with TRBD1. The V and J ends lost 6 bases and 0 bases, in that order; junction bases with no gene match: 7. Germline CDR1 reads MNHEY; CDR2 reads SMNVEV (reference sequence). The length of the CDR3 is 16 residues. CDR3 nucleotides: TGTGCCAGCAGCTGGGGTACAGGGGGCTCCTACAATGAGCAGTTCTTC. It yields the protein CASSWGTGGSYNEQFF.

This clonotype was counted many times. The chain uses TRBV2 and TRBJ2-3, with D uncertain. Germline CDR1 and CDR2: SNHLY and FYNNEI. CDR3 length: 13 amino acids. The V and J ends lost 6 bases and 2 bases respectively, with 9 bases between them. CDR3 protein: CASSPQNTDTQYF. CDR3 DNA sequence: TGTGCCAGCAGCCCCCAAAACACAGATACGCAGTATTTT. Using reference TRBV2 and TRBJ2-3 for the parts outside the CDR3, the full variable domain is EPEVTQTPSHQVTQMGQEVILRCVPISNHLYFYWYRQILGQKVEFLVSFYNNEISEKSEIFDDQFSVERPDGSNFTLKIRSTKLEDSAMYFCASSPQNTDTQYFGPGTRLTVL.

This clonotype was recorded at least ten times. The genes are TRBV12-3 or TRBV12-4 and TRBJ2-3; D perhaps matches TRBD1 (6 bases). The CDR3 is 15 amino acids. Trimming left V 5 bases short and J 1 base short, with 13 bases between. The CDR3 bases are TGTGCCAGCAGTCCGAGGACAGTCGGCACAGATACGCAGTATTTT. Protein product: CASSPRTVGTDTQYF.

There are many counts of this clonotype. The V call is TRBV20-1, the J call TRBJ2-2; D may match TRBD1 or TRBD2 (5 bases each). The CDR3 is 16 amino acids. The germline gives CDR1 DFQATT, CDR2 SNEGSKA (reference sequence). The V end lost 0 bases, the J end lost 4 bases, and 15 bases lay between the germline ends. This chain's CDR3 is CSARDGGGIVTGELFF. The CDR3 DNA reads as TGCAGTGCTAGAGATGGGGGTGGGATCGTCACCGGGGAGCTGTTTTTT.

J is TRBJ2-3 and V is TRBV28, with D uncertain. Trimming left V 3 bases short and J 6 bases short, with 10 bases between. Germline values: CDR1 MDHEN, CDR2 SYDVKM. CDR3 length: 13 amino acids. This CDR3 is CASSFGSEDTQYF. The CDR3, as DNA: TGTGCCAGCAGTTTCGGATCAGAGGATACGCAGTATTTT.

This clonotype was seen ten or more times. The J gene is TRBJ1-2, the V gene TRBV28; D is uncertain. This CDR3 has 15 amino acids. Germline lookup yields CDR1 MDHEN and CDR2 SYDVKM. The V end lost 6 bases, the J end lost 6 bases, and 20 bases lay between the germline ends. CDR3 bases: TGTGCCAGCAGACCTACCGGGAGGGCAGTTCATGGCTACACCTTC. Encoded protein: CASRPTGRAVHGYTF.

This clonotype was seen a few times. The CDR3: CASSTGGTSYEQYF. CDR3 in DNA: TGTGCCAGCAGTACAGGGGGTACATCCTACGAGCAGTACTTC. This chain connects TRBV28 to TRBJ2-7, with 8 bases identical to TRBD1. The J segment lost 1 base and the V segment lost 5 bases, leaving 4 bases of the junction unmatched. CDR1 and CDR2 (germline): MDHEN, SYDVKM. The CDR3 is 14 residues long.

This clonotype was detected only a few times. The chain uses TRBV24-1 and TRBJ2-2; 7 bases align to TRBD2. Per the germline V gene, CDR1 is KGHDR and CDR2 is SFDVKD. The junction had 7 bases not matched to a gene; V was cut back by 1 base and J by 3 bases. The CDR3 loop spans 17 amino acids. CDR3 amino acids: CATSDLRGERDTGELFF. CDR3 nucleotide sequence: TGTGCCACCAGTGATTTACGGGGGGAGCGAGACACCGGGGAGCTGTTTTTT.

This clonotype came up many times. J is TRBJ2-5 and V is TRBV7-3, with a possible D match to TRBD1 (5 bases). The CDR3 loop spans 13 amino acids. Germline V gene data show CDR1 as SGHTA and CDR2 as FQGTGA. V lost 3 bases and J 2 bases, leaving 7 bases between the germline ends. CDR3 loop: CASSFKGQETQYF. CDR3 bases: TGTGCCAGCAGCTTCAAGGGGCAAGAGACCCAGTACTTC.

This clonotype has ten or more counts. The CDR3 sequence is CAWSQGGQGLGYTF. CDR3 bases: TGTGCCTGGAGCCAGGGAGGACAGGGCCTTGGCTACACCTTC. The chain combines TRBV30 with TRBJ1-2; 8 bases fit TRBD1. The CDR3 is made up of 14 amino acids. Germline CDR1 GTSNPN, CDR2 SVGIG (reference sequence). Unmatched junction bases numbered 10, after V lost 3 bases and J lost 7 bases.

This clonotype was observed a handful of times. V and J are TRBV28 and TRBJ2-3; 9 bases are a match to TRBD2. Germline assignment: CDR1 MDHEN and CDR2 SYDVKM. The CDR3 is 15 amino acids. J lost 5 bases, V lost 5 bases, and 8 bases had no gene match. In DNA, the CDR3 is TGTGCCAGCAGTCGGATAGCGGGAGAAATAGATACGCAGTATTTT. It is translated as CASSRIAGEIDTQYF.

This clonotype was recorded a few times. The chain employs TRBV19 and TRBJ2-5; no definite D call. The V end lost 4 bases, the J end lost 5 bases, and 11 bases lay between the germline ends. Germline V gene sequence: CDR1 LNHDA, CDR2 SQIVND (reference sequence). The CDR3 is 13 residues long. CDR3: CASSRSHTETQYF. The CDR3 DNA follows: TGTGCCAGTAGTAGATCCCACACGGAGACCCAGTACTTC.

Ten or more counts support this clonotype. This chain connects TRBV6-2 or TRBV6-3 to TRBJ2-5, with 7 positions matching TRBD2. The V gene's germline CDR1 is MNHEY and CDR2 SVGEGT. Trimming cost V 4 bases and J 9 bases; bases outside gene matches: 5. The CDR3 covers 12 residues. In DNA form, the CDR3 reads TGTGCCAGCAGTTTGTGGGGGGGAGCCCAGTACTTC. Encoded protein: CASSLWGGAQYF.

This clonotype was found once. J is TRBJ2-5 and V is TRBV7-2; TRBD2 agrees at 12 bases. Germline-derived CDR1 and CDR2 are SGHTA and FQGNSA. The CDR3 totals 16 residues. J lost 4 bases, V lost 5 bases, and 8 bases had no gene match. The CDR3 loop reads CASSRRLAGARETQYF. CDR3 DNA sequence: TGTGCCAGCAGCCGTAGACTAGCGGGAGCACGAGAGACCCAGTACTTC.

This chain connects TRBV20-1 to TRBJ2-1; TRBD2 matches 8 bases. The CDR3 length is 16 residues. CDR1 and CDR2 (germline): DFQATT, SNEGSKA (reference sequence). Unmatched junction bases numbered 15, after V lost 5 bases and J lost 6 bases. CDR3 amino acids: CSASGLADMPPNEQFF. CDR3 in DNA: TGCAGTGCTTCCGGACTAGCCGACATGCCTCCCAATGAGCAGTTCTTC.

The table lists this clonotype with many counts. The genes are TRBV5-1 and TRBJ2-1; D tentatively reads TRBD1 or TRBD2 (6 bases each). The CDR3 extends over 12 amino acids. V was clipped by 4 bases and J by 6 bases, with 8 bases between them. The germline CDR1 and CDR2 sequences are SGHRS and YFSETQ. The CDR3 sequence is CASSPGANEQFF. The CDR3 DNA sequence: TGCGCCAGCAGCCCGGGGGCCAATGAGCAGTTCTTC.

The chain uses TRBV24-1 and TRBJ2-3; D not certain. This CDR3 is built from 16 residues. Germline V gene data show CDR1 as KGHDR and CDR2 as SFDVKD. V was shortened by 3 bases and J by 2 bases, with 14 bases between the two germline ends. The DNA of the CDR3 is TGTGCCACCAGTGATCCTACCGGTCCTCCCACAGATACGCAGTATTTT. As protein: CATSDPTGPPTDTQYF.

The table lists this clonotype with many counts. The gene calls are TRBV6-2 or TRBV6-3 and TRBJ1-1; 7 nucleotides agree with TRBD1. The germline gives CDR1 MNHEY, CDR2 SVGEGT. The J segment lost 1 base and the V segment lost 5 bases, leaving 4 bases of the junction unmatched. The CDR3 has 14 amino acids. The CDR3 bases are TGTGCCAGCAGTATGGGACAGCCGAACACTGAAGCTTTCTTT. It translates to CASSMGQPNTEAFF.

The gene calls are TRBV19 and TRBJ1-5; TRBD1 might be the D (5 bases). This CDR3 contains 14 residues. Germline loops: CDR1 LNHDA, CDR2 SQIVND (reference sequence). Trimming took 2 bases from V and 4 from J, leaving 9 bases between them. The CDR3 loop is CASSIRGPNQPQHF. Written as DNA, the CDR3 is TGTGCCAGTAGTATACGGGGCCCTAATCAGCCCCAGCATTTT.